A selection of T cell receptor beta chains follows, all from one sample in a study of graft-versus-host responses after intestinal transplantation. The assay was immunoSEQ multiplex PCR, and TCRdb's table has in-frame clones only and misses some. The sample includes over 85,000 clones, 91% of them seen just once. For these TCRs, the target antigens are not known. The sample here was unstimulated CD4+ T cells sorted from spleen or lymph node cells, taken before transplant. All receptors derive from a human donor who was the organ donor for an intestinal transplant. Both conserved end residues are part of each CDR3. D genes are given only for firm matches. Size values are once, few and many counts, or a class for expanded clones, and some rows have none.

d_call clone_size j_call v_call cdr3_aa cdr3_nt
. few TRBJ1-4 TRBV4-2 CASSQSRQDREKLFF TGTGCCAGCAGCCAATCCAGGCAGGATCGAGAAAAACTGTTTTTT
. . TRBJ1-1 TRBV19 CASSIRRNTEAFF TGTGCCAGTAGTATACGGAGGAACACTGAAGCTTTCTTT
TRBD2 few TRBJ2-2 TRBV7-9 CASSSKSGDTGELFF TGTGCCAGCAGCTCAAAGAGCGGGGACACCGGGGAGCTGTTTTTT
. . TRBJ2-5 TRBV7-9 CASDSTGLKTQYF TGTGCCAGCGACTCCACAGGGTTAAAGACCCAGTACTTC
TRBD2 . TRBJ2-7 TRBV7-2 CASSPWSGGGEQYF TGTGCCAGCAGCCCCTGGAGCGGGGGGGGCGAGCAGTACTTC
. . TRBJ1-6 TRBV9 CASLCGPWEDNSPLHF TGTGCCAGCCTTTGTGGGCCGTGGGAGGATAATTCACCCCTCCACTTT
TRBD1 . TRBJ2-1 TRBV11-3 CASSRGQGFSYNEQFF TGTGCCAGCAGCCGTGGACAGGGCTTCTCCTACAATGAGCAGTTCTTC
TRBD2 once TRBJ2-5 TRBV7-9 CASSISGTSNFGTQYF TGTGCCAGCTCCATTTCCGGGACTAGCAATTTCGGGACCCAGTACTTC
. . TRBJ1-2 TRBV5-1 CASSLAGSASYGYTF TGCGCCAGCAGCTTGGCCGGCAGCGCAAGCTATGGCTACACCTTC
. . TRBJ2-2 TRBV4-3 CASSQEGGPTGELFF TGCGCCAGCAGCCAAGAAGGAGGACCCACCGGGGAGCTGTTTTTT
. . TRBJ2-1 TRBV19 CASSIREQFF TGTGCCAGTAGTATACGTGAGCAGTTCTTC
TRBD1 . TRBJ1-1 TRBV5-4 CASTKTGQSTEAFF TGTGCCAGCACAAAGACAGGGCAGTCCACTGAAGCTTTCTTT
TRBD2 . TRBJ2-7 TRBV7-2 CASSLGLAGSSYEQYF TGTGCCAGCAGCTTAGGGCTAGCGGGGAGCTCCTACGAGCAGTACTTC
TRBD1 . TRBJ1-2 TRBV5-1 CASSGTGTIYGYTF TGCGCCAGCAGCGGGACAGGGACGATCTATGGCTACACCTTC
TRBD1 few TRBJ2-7 TRBV4-1 CASSQDDGQGFEQYF TGCGCCAGCAGCCAAGATGACGGACAGGGGTTCGAGCAGTACTTC
TRBD1 . TRBJ1-5 TRBV4-3 CASSQFPAGTGEQPQHF TGCGCCAGCAGCCAGTTCCCTGCCGGGACAGGGGAACAGCCCCAGCATTTT
. . TRBJ2-1 TRBV4-2 CASSQDPVDEQFF TGTGCCAGCAGCCAAGACCCTGTTGATGAGCAGTTCTTC
TRBD1 once TRBJ1-3 TRBV4-1 CASRPGQGLDWNTIYF TGCGCCAGCAGACCGGGACAGGGGTTGGATTGGAACACCATATATTTT
TRBD2 few TRBJ2-2 TRBV4-2 CASSRRTSGGGTGELFF TGTGCCAGCAGCCGGAGGACTAGCGGGGGAGGGACCGGGGAGCTGTTTTTT
. . TRBJ2-3 TRBV5-4 CASSLGQPDTQYF TGTGCCAGCAGCTTGGGACAGCCAGATACGCAGTATTTT
TRBD2 . TRBJ2-7 TRBV9 CASSRAGGIIDEQYF TGTGCCAGCAGCCGGGCGGGGGGGATTATCGACGAGCAGTACTTC
. few TRBJ1-1 TRBV6-4 CASSKDGLSRNEAFF TGTGCCAGCAGCAAGGACGGACTGAGTAGGAATGAAGCTTTCTTT